The TCR beta chain under discussion was sequenced for a study of control samples from healthy donors and cancer patients. J gave up 3 bases and V 10 bases, and 5 bases lay outside the gene matches. From germline, CDR1 is LNHDA and CDR2 SQIVND (reference sequence). This CDR3 has 14 amino acids. Produced via immunoSEQ multiplex PCR; TCRdb's table is partial and in-frame only. This table has 30,000 to 40,000 clones, about four fifths appearing once. The rearrangement joins TRBV19 to TRBJ2-2; TRBD1 matches at 10 bases. Sequencing used PBMCs. The origin of this receptor is an older woman with lung cancer. The CDR3 nucleotides read TGTGCCATCCGAGGACAGGGGGACACCGGGGAGCTGTTTTTT. Its protein is CAIRGQGDTGELFF.